This TCR beta chain emerged from a study of T cell repertoires in cytomegalovirus infection. The wider study: Public TCR beta signature analysis indicated the presence of both CMV infection and matching HLA type.

Germline V gene sequence: CDR1 MNHEY, CDR2 SMNVEV (reference sequence). CDR3 length: 16 amino acids. On this clonotype itself: The antigen is unknown. An end of the junction differs from the germline gene, which may be a read error.

TCRdb re-analysed the reads in MiXCR, keeping a single row per CDR3 protein. The sample records about 830,000 distinct CDR3 sequences, approximately 32% being singletons. Here the sequenced sample was cultured CD8+ T cells from PBMCs, taken from culture after CMV antigen stimulation. The TCR originated in a human donor in good health (CMV status not recorded). Some clones in this sample may be carry-over from other donors' samples. The J gene is TRBJ2-5, the V gene TRBV27, with 12 positions matching TRBD2. As DNA, the CDR3 is TGTGCCAGCAGTATGACTAGCGGGGGAACCCAAGAGACCCAGTGCTTC. Residues: CASSMTSGGTQETQCF.